The clone carrying this T cell receptor beta chain was counted a single time. Its antigen is undetermined. The CDR3 is made up of 14 amino acids. CDR1 is SGHVS and CDR2 is FQNEAQ in the germline V gene. Trimming removed 7 bases at V and 5 bases at J, with 14 bases between. The survey-level immunoSEQ assay was used. Assay: immunoSEQ multiplex PCR; the TCRdb copy retains only in-frame clones and omits some. The sample has 30,000 to 45,000 clones; around four fifths are singletons. This record comes from a study of pediatric ulcerative colitis. The study, taken as a whole, reports: In rectum, acute severe colitis had expanded clones and less diversity.

At colonoscopy, a blood sample was also collected. The chain couples TRBV7-8 to TRBJ2-2; perhaps TRBD2 as D (5 bases). Sequenced input: blood. The TCR comes from a girl aged 10 to 17 with moderate ulcerative colitis. The CDR3 is CASTPLEVTGELFF. The CDR3, as DNA: TGTGCCAGCACCCCGCTGGAGGTGACCGGGGAGCTGTTTTTT.